Below, one T cell receptor (beta chain) is given with its context. Its antigen specificity is not known. No much larger clone exists at a distance of one base, and base qualities are not known. Via the germline V gene (reference sequence), CDR1 is SEHNR and CDR2 FQNEAQ. The CDR3 has 15 amino acids, counting the end cysteine and phenylalanine. CDR3 DNA is the only sequence kept; it has 45 bases, read in frame from the first base. V and J lose 4 bases and 3 bases, and a span of 13 bases separates them. The collaborating institutions used their own protocols to collect whole blood in K2EDTA tubes. For TCRbeta analysis, collaborators shipped samples in one of three forms: frozen whole blood, isolated PBMCs, or DNA extracted from either of those sample types. TCRbeta CDR3 regions were amplified from genomic DNA using the immunoSEQ Assay, a bias-controlled multiplex PCR. Under the source paper's analysis protocol: The number of nucleated cells in each sample was estimated from the amplification of reference gene primers within the assay. Sequence reads were collapsed and filtered to measure the absolute abundance of every unique TCRbeta CDR3 rearrangement. Productive Simpson clonality was computed per sample as the square root of Simpson's diversity index over productive rearrangements. Sourced from immuneACCESS, this table was stored by TCRdb with only in-frame sequences that have V and J called. A share of the clones is absent; for the studies checked, an unresolved V gene accounts for under half, and the remainder has no known explanation. That table furnishes V, J and clone size, whereas the DNA furnished D and trimming. Present in this sample are roughly 56,000 clones, 86% of which were seen just once. The ten top clones hold about 15% of the sample.

This specimen comes from a study of blood T cell repertoires in COVID-19 (dated by TCRdb to 2018 to 2021). A note on the overall study: The collaborator samples originated in the United States, Italy and Spain and spanned the acute and convalescent phases of COVID-19. The prospective study material was composed of cDNA or gDNA derived from T cells, B-cell-depleted T cells, or PBMCs. Deeply sampled blood TCRbeta repertoires from subjects exposed to, actively infected with, or recovered from COVID-19 were included in the dataset. The repertoires were released in a freely available public database intended as a resource for research on the immune response to SARS-CoV-2. Samples were obtained from the ongoing ImmuneRACE study (first 160 participants) and from some 1,300 subjects provided by 6 global collaborators. A de-identified subject ID, COVID-19 status, age in years and sex were almost always included in the sample metadata. Where available, HLA class I and class II types were taken from metadata supplied by the sample provider and were not determined by assay-based typing. The full study reports these points: The quantity of clinical and demographic metadata differed by source and by participant and was supplied without curation.

Rearrangement joined TRBV7-9 to TRBJ1-5; perhaps TRBD1 is the D gene, with 6 bases matching. The sequence was collected from a human donor in a cohort sampled during active COVID-19. The specimen was peripheral blood. The CDR3 sequence is CASSSPGGHNQPQHF. Here is the DNA: TGTGCCAGCAGCTCACCGGGGGGGCACAATCAGCCCCAGCATTTT.